The 19 T cell receptor beta chains listed next were all sequenced from one sample in a study of CD8 T cell repertoires and HIV-1 epitope variants. TCRdb's copy holds only in-frame clones and misses some; the assay was immunoSEQ multiplex PCR. Of tens of thousands of clones in the sample, roughly 81% were seen once. The material sequenced was uncultured baseline CD8+ T cells from peripheral blood mononuclear cells (PBMCs). These receptors originate from a male donor with HIV.

V usage is TRBV5-1 and J usage is TRBJ2-1; D is ambiguous. The germline V and J ends were trimmed by 0 bases and 6 bases, with 7 bases remaining between them. Germline V lookup: CDR1 SGHRS, CDR2 YFSETQ. The CDR3 loop spans 13 amino acids. The CDR3 is CASSLDIVNEQFF. The CDR3 DNA sequence: TGCGCCAGCAGCTTGGATATAGTCAATGAGCAGTTCTTC.

The rearrangement joins TRBV5-6 to TRBJ2-2; 14 bases align to TRBD2. J lost 5 bases, V lost 4 bases, and 4 bases had no gene match. This CDR3 is built from 16 residues. Germline V gives CDR1 SGHDT, CDR2 YYEEEE. The CDR3 DNA sequence: TGTGCCAGCAGCCCGGGACTAGCGGGGGCTACCGGGGAGCTGTTTTTT. Amino acids: CASSPGLAGATGELFF.

J is TRBJ2-5 and V is TRBV6-1; TRBD2 aligns across 8 bases. Looked up from germline, CDR1 is MNHNS and CDR2 is SASEGT. With V trimmed by 3 bases and J by 4 bases, 10 bases remained unmatched. This CDR3 has 16 residues. In DNA form, the CDR3 reads TGTGCCAGCAGTGACATCGGGGGGGCTATTGGAGAGACCCAGTACTTC. This sequence encodes CASSDIGGAIGETQYF.

Note on this clone: The same CDR3 arises from other DNA sequences in this sample as well. The chain carries TRBV5-4 and TRBJ2-5, with D possibly matching TRBD1 (7 bases). Germline V gene sequence: CDR1 SGHNT, CDR2 YYREEE (reference sequence). This CDR3 is 13 amino acids long. The germline V and J ends were trimmed by 1 base and 4 bases, with 8 bases remaining between them. The CDR3 region has the DNA TGTGCCAGCAGCTTGCAGGGGGGAGAGACCCAGTACTTC. The encoded protein is CASSLQGGETQYF.

The chain joins TRBV15 to TRBJ2-1; 14 nucleotides align to TRBD2. In germline, CDR1 is LNHNV, CDR2 YYDKDF (reference sequence). V gave up 3 bases and J gave up 8 bases; unmatched junction bases: 6. The CDR3 has 16 residues. The CDR3 protein is CATSRGTSGRGDEQFF. CDR3 coding DNA: TGTGCCACCAGCAGGGGGACTAGCGGGAGAGGGGATGAGCAGTTCTTC.

Only a few counts were recorded for this clone. The chain combines TRBV27 with TRBJ2-7; D call uncertain. This CDR3 spans 13 amino acids. The V end lost 4 bases, the J end lost 0 bases, and 7 bases lay between the germline ends. The germline V gene encodes CDR1 MNHEY and CDR2 SMNVEV (reference sequence). CDR3 DNA: TGTGCCAGCAGTTCCCCGCCCTCCTACGAGCAGTACTTC. Its translation: CASSSPPSYEQYF.

V usage is TRBV5-1 and J usage is TRBJ2-6; weak D call: TRBD1 (6 bases). The V end lost 7 bases, the J end lost 4 bases, and 15 bases lay between the germline ends. CDR3 length: 15 residues. The V gene's germline CDR1 is SGHRS and CDR2 YFSETQ. The CDR3 DNA follows: TGCGCCAGCCGGCAGGGGTTATCCGGGGCCAACGTCCTGACTTTC. It is translated as CASRQGLSGANVLTF.

V usage is TRBV19 and J usage is TRBJ2-2; TRBD2 agrees at 14 bases. Unmatched junction bases numbered 5, after V lost 6 bases and J lost 2 bases. Germline assignment: CDR1 LNHDA and CDR2 SQIVND (reference sequence). The CDR3 has 17 amino acids. The CDR3 loop reads CASSHGTSGGNTGELFF. CDR3 sequence (DNA): TGTGCCAGTAGCCACGGGACTAGCGGGGGAAACACCGGGGAGCTGTTTTTT.

In its sample, this clone was seen once. The chain joins TRBV19 to TRBJ1-5; 10 nucleotides match TRBD1. V was pared by 0 bases and J by 2 bases, with 13 bases of the junction left unmatched. Germline V lookup: CDR1 LNHDA, CDR2 SQIVND (reference sequence). CDR3 length: 20 amino acids. CDR3 loop: CASSIELPGQGFIGNQPQHF. CDR3 in DNA: TGTGCCAGTAGTATAGAACTGCCGGGACAGGGGTTCATCGGCAATCAGCCCCAGCATTTT.

The V call is TRBV12-5, the J call TRBJ1-1; D might be TRBD1 (6 bases). V dropped 3 bases and J dropped 4 bases, with 12 bases sitting between them. This CDR3 contains 14 residues. Per the germline V gene, CDR1 is LGHNT and CDR2 is FRNRAP. The DNA of the CDR3 is TGTGCTAGTGGTTTCCAGGGGACGGGCACTGAAGCTTTCTTT. Translation gives CASGFQGTGTEAFF.

The chain recombines TRBV6-1 with TRBJ2-6; 7 bases map to TRBD1. Germline V gene sequence: CDR1 MNHNS, CDR2 SASEGT. The CDR3 is 19 residues long. Trimming took 4 bases from V and 1 from J; bases not matched to a gene: 13. CDR3 coding DNA: TGTGCCAGCAGTGCATTAACGGGACAGTCCCTTTCTGGGGCCAACGTCCTGACTTTC. This translates into CASSALTGQSLSGANVLTF.

The rearrangement uses TRBV5-1 and TRBJ1-5; 10 bases agree with TRBD1. The CDR3 runs to 15 residues. V gave up 4 bases and J gave up 4 bases; unmatched junction bases: 5. Germline V lookup: CDR1 SGHRS, CDR2 YFSETQ. The CDR3 region has the DNA TGCGCCAGCAGCCCCGGACAGGGGGGGAATCAGCCCCAGCATTTT. Translating gives CASSPGQGGNQPQHF. The complete variable domain, with remaining parts taken from reference TRBV5-1 and TRBJ1-5, reads KAGVTQTPRYLIKTRGQQVTLSCSPISGHRSVSWYQQTPGQGLQFLFEYFSETQRNKGNFPGRFSGRQFSNSRSEMNVSTLELGDSALYLCASSPGQGGNQPQHFGDGTRLSIL.

The gene calls are TRBV5-6 and TRBJ2-5; D is tentatively TRBD1 or TRBD2 (5 bases each). The J call is in doubt because the DNA end fits TRBJ2-7 better. This CDR3 is 13 amino acids long. CDR1 and CDR2 (germline): SGHDT, YYEEEE. The chain's CDR3 is CASTRGTAYEQYF. Here the CDR3 DNA reads TGTGCCAGCACCCGAGGGACGGCCTACGAGCAGTACTTC.

This clone turned up a few times. This sequence joins TRBV9 and TRBJ2-3; the D is unclear. V lost 0 bases and J 5 bases, leaving 4 bases between the germline ends. CDR3 length: 12 amino acids. Germline V lookup: CDR1 SGDLS, CDR2 YYNGEE. DNA of the CDR3: TGTGCCAGCAGCGTAGATCTAGATACGCAGTATTTT. Encoded protein: CASSVDLDTQYF.

This chain uses TRBV19 with TRBJ2-5; 8 positions agree with TRBD2. The junction had 11 bases not matched to a gene; V was cut back by 5 bases and J by 0 bases. This CDR3 spans 17 amino acids. Germline CDR1 is LNHDA and CDR2 is SQIVND (reference sequence). The CDR3 DNA follows: TGTGCCAGTAGTCTCTCGGGGTTTAGCGGGAACCAAGAGACCCAGTACTTC. Its translation: CASSLSGFSGNQETQYF.

The chain combines TRBV5-8 with TRBJ2-7; D call uncertain. The CDR3 spans 13 residues. V was trimmed by 2 bases and J by 1 base, leaving 7 bases between them. CDR1 and CDR2 (germline): SGHTS, YDEGEE. The CDR3 region has the DNA TGTGCCAGCAGCTTACAGCATTCCTACGAGCAGTACTTC. Translation: CASSLQHSYEQYF.

This clone was seen a few times. The chain recombines TRBV7-9 with TRBJ2-1, with no clear D. Germline values: CDR1 SEHNR, CDR2 FQNEAQ (reference sequence). V lost 5 bases to trimming and J lost 7 bases, with 9 bases between them. The CDR3 loop spans 12 amino acids. The CDR3 reads CASSPLWNEQFF. DNA of the CDR3: TGTGCCAGCAGCCCCCTCTGGAATGAGCAGTTCTTC. The full variable domain, rest sourced from reference TRBV7-9 and TRBJ2-1, is DTGVSQNPRHKITKRGQNVTFRCDPISEHNRLYWYRQTLGQGPEFLTYFQNEAQLEKSRLLSDRFSAERPKGSFSTLEIQRTEQGDSAMYLCASSPLWNEQFFGPGTRLTVL.

The rearrangement joins TRBV5-4 to TRBJ1-2; 11 bases align to TRBD1. In germline, CDR1 is SGHNT, CDR2 YYREEE (reference sequence). The J segment lost 6 bases and the V segment lost 3 bases, leaving 1 base of the junction unmatched. This CDR3 is built from 13 residues. The CDR3 loop is CASSWTGGDGYTF. The DNA of the CDR3 is TGTGCCAGCAGCTGGACAGGGGGCGATGGCTACACCTTC.

J is TRBJ1-5 and V is TRBV7-9; TRBD1 might be the D (6 bases). The CDR3 covers 15 residues. Germline lookup yields CDR1 SEHNR and CDR2 FQNEAQ (reference sequence). The V end was cut by 5 bases, the J end by 3 bases, with 14 bases between. CDR3 in DNA: TGTGCCAGCAGCCCCCTTGGGGGCCTCAATCAGCCCCAGCATTTT. This encodes CASSPLGGLNQPQHF.